Below are 31 T cell receptor beta chains sequenced from a single sample in a study of long-term antiretroviral therapy in people with HIV. A v3.0 immunoSEQ assay was performed at survey level. The repertoire was sequenced with immunoSEQ multiplex PCR; TCRdb's copy has only in-frame clones and lacks some. The table includes some 22,000 clones, around 85% detected once. The sequences come from unsorted PBMCs, collected roughly 4 years after starting antiretroviral therapy. All receptors derive from a young man with HIV.

The chain uses TRBV5-1 and TRBJ2-5, with D perhaps matching TRBD1 (5 bases). Deletions cut 1 base from V and 5 bases from J, with 12 bases between. Germline V lookup: CDR1 SGHRS, CDR2 YFSETQ. The CDR3 loop spans 14 amino acids. CDR3 loop: CASSLRQGDETQYF. As DNA, the CDR3 is TGCGCCAGCAGCTTGAGGCAGGGCGACGAGACCCAGTACTTC.

This clone was observed a few times. This chain uses TRBV9 with TRBJ1-6, with D perhaps matching TRBD1 (5 bases). Germline V gene sequence: CDR1 SGDLS, CDR2 YYNGEE. This CDR3 comprises 16 residues. Trimming pared 0 bases from V and 7 bases from J, leaving 14 bases between. As DNA, the CDR3 is TGTGCCAGCAGCGTAGGATCAGGGAAAAGGAATTCACCCCTCCACTTT. It specifies CASSVGSGKRNSPLHF.

This clone has only a few counts. CDR3 nucleotide sequence: TGTGCCAGCAGTCTCTGGGGGCATCAGCCCCAGCATTTT. Protein sequence: CASSLWGHQPQHF. This chain uses TRBV2 with TRBJ1-5; a weak D match, TRBD1 (6 bases). Trimming pared 5 bases from V and 5 bases from J, leaving 10 bases between. Germline CDR1 is SNHLY and CDR2 is FYNNEI. The CDR3 runs 13 residues.

The chain couples TRBV10-2 to TRBJ2-7; D unresolved. V was trimmed by 2 bases and J by 3 bases, leaving 11 bases between them. The CDR3 is 14 amino acids. Germline CDR1 WSHSY, CDR2 SAAADI. This CDR3 reads CASSESPGNYEQYV. In DNA, the CDR3 is TGCGCCAGCAGTGAGAGTCCAGGCAACTACGAGCAGTACGTC.

There are a few counts of this clone. The chain has TRBV2 and TRBJ1-2; the match to TRBD1 covers 7 bases. CDR1 and CDR2 from the germline V gene are SNHLY and FYNNEI. The CDR3 runs 13 residues. V lost 8 bases, J lost 3 bases, and 6 bases stayed unmatched. The CDR3 DNA reads TGTGCCAGCGCAAGGGGGCGCGACTATGGCTACACCTTC. Translating gives CASARGRDYGYTF.

CDR3 residues: CASSESRTTNEKLFF. The CDR3 DNA is TGTGCCAGCAGTGAATCCAGAACAACTAATGAAAAACTGTTTTTT. The chain carries TRBV6-1 and TRBJ1-4; no firm D call. Germline CDR1 reads MNHNS; CDR2 reads SASEGT. The ends were cut back, 2 bases at V and 0 bases at J, with 7 bases in the middle. The CDR3 loop spans 15 amino acids.

This chain connects TRBV19 to TRBJ1-4, with D tentatively TRBD1 (5 bases). V was cut by 5 bases and J by 0 bases, with 10 bases left in between. Germline CDR1 LNHDA, CDR2 SQIVND (reference sequence). CDR3 length equals 15 residues. CDR3 in amino acids: CASSPDSATNEKLFF. The CDR3 DNA is TGTGCCAGTAGTCCAGACAGCGCAACTAATGAAAAACTGTTTTTT.

This rearrangement joins TRBV25-1 to TRBJ1-1; D is undetermined. Trimming left V 3 bases short and J 1 base short, with 9 bases between. This CDR3 spans 14 amino acids. The germline V gene encodes CDR1 MGHDK and CDR2 SYGVNS. The CDR3 is CASSDPSWNTEAFF. Written as DNA, the CDR3 is TGTGCCAGCAGTGACCCCTCGTGGAACACTGAAGCTTTCTTT.

The chain couples TRBV4-1 to TRBJ2-1; D unclear. Trimming took 0 bases from V and 2 from J, leaving 11 bases between them. The CDR3 loop spans 16 amino acids. From germline, CDR1 is MGHRA and CDR2 YSYEKL. CDR3 in amino acids: CASSQEPLPPYNEQFF. CDR3 sequence (DNA): TGCGCCAGCAGCCAAGAGCCCCTCCCGCCCTACAATGAGCAGTTCTTC.

V and J are TRBV30 and TRBJ1-2; tentative D call: TRBD1 (5 bases). Germline values: CDR1 GTSNPN, CDR2 SVGIG (reference sequence). The CDR3 extends over 17 amino acids. V was shortened by 2 bases and J by 0 bases, with 19 bases between the two germline ends. The CDR3 region is CAWSPPVQQASNYGYTF. For the CDR3, the DNA is TGTGCCTGGAGTCCCCCCGTGCAACAGGCTTCTAACTATGGCTACACCTTC.

The chain links TRBV9 to TRBJ1-1; TRBD1 is a possible D gene (5 bases). The CDR3 has 14 amino acids. Trimming shortened V by 0 bases and J by 2 bases, and 8 bases separated the two germline ends. CDR1 and CDR2 from the germline V gene are SGDLS and YYNGEE. CDR3 region: CASSVGGPNTEAFF. The CDR3 DNA follows: TGTGCCAGCAGCGTAGGGGGCCCTAACACTGAAGCTTTCTTT.

The chain carries TRBV4-1 and TRBJ2-5, with 7 nucleotides matching TRBD2. CDR3 length equals 15 residues. V dropped 1 base and J dropped 1; count of bases not matched to a gene: 3. Germline V gives CDR1 MGHRA, CDR2 YSYEKL. Written as DNA, the CDR3 is TGCGCCAGCAGCCAAGGGTCGGGGGGCCAAGAGACCCAGTACTTC. As protein: CASSQGSGGQETQYF.

V gene TRBV7-8 combines with J gene TRBJ2-5, with 10 bases identical to TRBD2. The CDR3 sequence is 16 residues long. The germline gives CDR1 SGHVS, CDR2 FQNEAQ. The V segment lost 0 bases and the J segment 3 bases; nucleotides outside the gene matches: 4. The CDR3 reads CASSLAPLAGEETQYF. The DNA of the CDR3 is TGTGCCAGCAGCTTAGCGCCGCTAGCGGGGGAAGAGACCCAGTACTTC.

V and J are TRBV18 and TRBJ1-5; no clear D. This CDR3 is 14 amino acids long. Germline loops: CDR1 KGHSH, CDR2 LQKENI. Trimming took 2 bases from V and 0 from J, leaving 5 bases between them. For the CDR3, the DNA is TGTGCCAGCTCACCAGGACCTAGCAATCAGCCCCAGCATTTT. Translated: CASSPGPSNQPQHF. The full variable domain, with the rest looked up from reference TRBV18 and TRBJ1-5, is NAGVMQNPRHLVRRRGQEARLRCSPMKGHSHVYWYRQLPEEGLKFMVYLQKENIIDESGMPKERFSAEFPKEGPSILRIQQVVRGDSAAYFCASSPGPSNQPQHFGDGTRLSIL.

This clone was seen only once. This rearrangement joins TRBV4-2 to TRBJ1-1; no firm D call. The germline V gene has CDR1 LGHNA and CDR2 YNFKEQ. V lost 0 bases and J 0 bases, leaving 11 bases between the germline ends. The CDR3 consists of 16 residues. The chain's CDR3 is CASSQDGDPLNTEAFF. The CDR3 DNA follows: TGTGCCAGCAGCCAAGATGGTGACCCTCTGAACACTGAAGCTTTCTTT.

The gene calls are TRBV11-2 and TRBJ1-6; TRBD1 might be the D (6 bases). V lost 4 bases and J lost 14, with 12 bases in between. The CDR3 covers 12 residues. In germline, CDR1 is SGHAT, CDR2 FQNNGV. CDR3 amino acids: CASSSQGASLHF. The CDR3 DNA is TGTGCCAGCAGCTCACAGGGCGCATCCCTCCACTTT.

The V call is TRBV7-9, the J call TRBJ1-6, with a weak D call TRBD1 (5 bases). This CDR3 has 18 amino acids. V lost 1 base and J 0 bases, leaving 13 bases between the germline ends. Germline values: CDR1 SEHNR, CDR2 FQNEAQ (reference sequence). In DNA form, the CDR3 reads TGTGCCAGCAGCTTAGATCCCGGGCAGGGCTCCTATAATTCACCCCTCCACTTT. The encoded protein is CASSLDPGQGSYNSPLHF.

This clone was found a few times. The chain has TRBV11-3 and TRBJ1-6; no clear D gene. Germline V gene data show CDR1 as SGHNT and CDR2 as YENEEA. CDR3 size: 13 residues. The germline V and J ends were trimmed by 1 base and 7 bases, with 5 bases remaining between them. The CDR3 reads CASSLGPNSPLHF. CDR3 bases: TGTGCCAGCAGCTTAGGACCAAATTCACCCCTCCACTTT.

This clone was observed once. The J gene is TRBJ1-2, the V gene TRBV9, with a tentative D call TRBD1 (5 bases). Trimming cost V 3 bases and J 9 bases, with 12 bases left between them. CDR3 length: 12 residues. Germline V gene lookup returns CDR1 SGDLS and CDR2 YYNGEE. The CDR3 here is CASSEVLGRYTF. Here the CDR3 DNA reads TGTGCCAGCAGCGAGGTGCTGGGGCGCTACACCTTC.

The rearrangement joins TRBV2 to TRBJ2-6; 9 bases match TRBD2. CDR3 size: 17 residues. V dropped 0 bases and J dropped 3; count of bases not matched to a gene: 3. Per germline, CDR1 SNHLY and CDR2 FYNNEI. CDR3 bases: TGTGCCAGCAGTGAAGCGCGGGGGGGCGGTGGGGCCAACGTCCTGACTTTC. This encodes CASSEARGGGGANVLTF.

The rearrangement links TRBV19 to TRBJ2-7; D possibly corresponds to TRBD2 (5 bases). CDR3 length: 15 residues. Germline CDR1 is LNHDA and CDR2 is SQIVND (reference sequence). V lost 1 base and J lost 2, with 12 bases in between. CDR3 bases: TGTGCCAGTAGTATAGTCCCGGGGAACACCTACGAGCAGTACTTC. Protein: CASSIVPGNTYEQYF.

The chain joins TRBV11-2 to TRBJ2-7; 15 nucleotides match TRBD2. Germline CDR1 reads SGHAT; CDR2 reads FQNNGV. CDR3 length: 15 residues. V lost 6 bases, J lost 6 bases, and 6 bases stayed unmatched. CDR3 sequence reads: CASSRTSGGASEQYF. In DNA, the CDR3 is TGTGCCAGCAGTCGGACTAGCGGGGGGGCCAGCGAGCAGTACTTC.

This rearrangement joins TRBV9 to TRBJ1-1; D is perhaps TRBD1 (6 bases). From germline, CDR1 is SGDLS and CDR2 YYNGEE. The germline V and J ends were trimmed by 0 bases and 2 bases, with 8 bases remaining between them. This CDR3 comprises 14 residues. The CDR3 loop is CASSVVGGNTEAFF. CDR3 DNA: TGTGCCAGCAGCGTAGTAGGGGGTAACACTGAAGCTTTCTTT.

The chain couples TRBV5-1 to TRBJ2-7, with 12 bases aligning to TRBD1. This CDR3 has 16 residues. V trimming: 0 bases; J trimming: 9 bases; junction bases outside the gene matches: 10. CDR1 and CDR2 (germline): SGHRS, YFSETQ. Here the CDR3 DNA reads TGCGCCAGCAGCTTGGAGGGGACAGGGGGCGAACGGGCGCAGTACTTC. Its translation is CASSLEGTGGERAQYF.

The V and J genes are TRBV5-4 and TRBJ2-3; TRBD1 agrees at 9 bases. The CDR3 is 17 residues long. Germline assignment: CDR1 SGHNT and CDR2 YYREEE (reference sequence). V was pared by 4 bases and J by 4 bases, with 13 bases of the junction left unmatched. CDR3: CASSPDGGQGGPDTQYF. DNA of the CDR3: TGTGCCAGCAGCCCGGACGGGGGACAGGGAGGCCCAGATACGCAGTATTTT.

This clone was recorded once. The chain couples TRBV11-2 to TRBJ2-7; 10 bases are a match to TRBD1. Germline CDR1 reads SGHAT; CDR2 reads FQNNGV. V was clipped by 1 base and J by 5 bases; unmatched bases: 8. This CDR3 region has 16 residues. The chain's CDR3 is CASSLGPGQGFNEQYF. The CDR3 nucleotides are TGTGCCAGCAGCTTAGGGCCGGGACAGGGGTTTAACGAGCAGTACTTC.

This chain uses TRBV6-5 with TRBJ1-5; no definite D call. Looked up from germline, CDR1 is MNHEY and CDR2 is SVGAGI. The CDR3 runs 13 residues. Between the trimmed V and J ends, which lost 11 bases and 0 bases, there was a span of 11 bases. This CDR3 reads CASRPYSNQPQHF. The CDR3 region has the DNA TGTGCCTCTCGGCCTTATAGCAATCAGCCCCAGCATTTT.

V and J are TRBV5-1 and TRBJ2-2, with a possible D match to TRBD2 (5 bases). The V and J ends lost 4 bases and 6 bases respectively, with 16 bases between them. Germline CDR1 SGHRS, CDR2 YFSETQ. CDR3 length: 15 residues. The CDR3 nucleotides read TGCGCCAGCAGCCTGCGCTCCAGAGGGTCCGGGGAGCTGTTTTTT. Translating it yields CASSLRSRGSGELFF.

The CDR3 coding sequence is TGTGCCAGCAGCGCCCCGACAGGGGGCTCCGCTAACTATGGCTACACCTTC. Amino acid sequence: CASSAPTGGSANYGYTF. The V and J genes are TRBV11-2 and TRBJ1-2, with 10 bases fitting TRBD1. The CDR3 sequence is 17 residues long. The V and J ends lost 5 bases and 0 bases, in that order; junction bases with no gene match: 9. CDR1 SGHAT and CDR2 FQNNGV come from the germline V gene. The variable domain in full, completed from reference TRBV11-2 and TRBJ1-2, reads EAGVAQSPRYKIIEKRQSVAFWCNPISGHATLYWYQQILGQGPKLLIQFQNNGVVDDSQLPKDRFSAERLKGVDSTLKIQPAKLEDSAVYLCASSAPTGGSANYGYTFGSGTRLTVV.

This rearrangement joins TRBV30 to TRBJ1-5, with 7 bases aligning to TRBD1. J was trimmed by 4 bases and V by 1 base; bases with no gene match: 7. CDR1 GTSNPN and CDR2 SVGIG come from the germline V gene (reference sequence). This CDR3 comprises 15 residues. CDR3 protein: CAWSGDRDPNQPQHF. CDR3 nucleotides: TGTGCCTGGAGTGGGGACAGAGATCCAAATCAGCCCCAGCATTTT.

This sequence joins TRBV19 and TRBJ1-5; tentative D call: TRBD1 (5 bases). Germline values: CDR1 LNHDA, CDR2 SQIVND (reference sequence). V lost 3 bases to trimming and J lost 2 bases, with 20 bases between them. The CDR3 length is 18 residues. CDR3 loop: CASSIPHGQGDGNQPQHF. The CDR3, as DNA: TGTGCCAGTAGTATCCCCCACGGCCAGGGCGATGGCAATCAGCCCCAGCATTTT.